This TCR beta chain was identified in a study of human T cells and chemical hapten exposure (TCRdb year 2021). Regarding the complete study: For sensitization, 2% DPC in acetone was applied to an approximately 2 cm by approximately 2 cm area of upper inner arm skin. Throughout the study period of 20 to 30 weeks, patients also received therapeutic DPC doses to the scalp every week. Patch tests used Finn chambers with 0.01% DPC on the upper back, scored after 6 days by International Contact Dermatitis Research Group standards. Alopecia areata with under or over 50% scalp involvement, alopecia totalis and alopecia universalis were represented in the patient cohort, which was mostly female. Libraries were pooled for sequencing, and variation in per-sample TCR yields was attributed mainly to small differences in library volumes within the pool. Peripheral blood TCR repertoire changes were tracked in vivo in alopecia patients during primary and secondary sensitization to the hapten diphenylcyclopropenone (DPC). Blood samples were taken from patients before sensitization (week 0) and at 2, 6 and about 24 weeks after DPC sensitization. For TCR sequencing, blood came from 25 to 30 alopecia patients at anywhere from one to four time points (pre-sensitization, 2, 6 and 24 weeks).

The time point label, as the study defines it: patch test 3, about 24 weeks after DPC sensitization. The treatment or condition label on this specimen signifies: therapeutic diphenylcyclopropenone sensitization with weekly scalp DPC. At every patch-test visit, the blood draw took place before the patch test was put on. Patients were eligible if aged 18 to 70, diagnosed with alopecia and judged suitable for DPC therapy, and pregnant patients were excluded. Total RNA was extracted from unfractionated whole blood collected in Tempus Blood RNA tubes. Library generation was performed with RACE. TCRdb shows the sequencer as NextSeq 500. During library preparation, unique molecular identifiers were attached to individual cDNA molecules so that TCRs could be counted quantitatively and reproducibly. Each blood RNA sample was used to sequence both TCR alpha and TCR beta chains. The source study handled its data this way. The median number of TCRs per sample was approximately 98,000, ranging from about 20,000 to 750,000. The Decombinator software suite was used to annotate V, J and CDR3 in the TCR reads. To make PS versus PT1 abundance plots, every sample was subsampled to the same number of TCRs (28,000). Expanded TCRs were defined as absent before sensitization and observed at least eight times at the 2-week time point. TCRdb itself trimmed the public reads at Q25 with fastp, ran MiXCR and retained productive beta chains. Entries that share a CDR3 protein sequence are merged under the most common genes and DNA. The V and J calls reflect TCRdb's pipeline rather than the authors' work. Across this sample there are over 75,000 distinct CDR3 sequences, with approximately 10% seen only once. The top ten constitute about 0.95% of the sample.

Comments on this clonotype: Which antigen it targets is not known. There are no base qualities to consult, and no much larger clone falls within one base.

V sheds 0 bases and J sheds 4 bases, leaving 9 bases between their ends. As encoded in the germline V gene (reference sequence), CDR1 is DFQATT while CDR2 is SNEGSKA. There are 13 amino acids in the CDR3, from cysteine to phenylalanine inclusive. Just CDR3 DNA is preserved here, 39 bases in frame from base 1. The investigation overall reported the following: A positive correlation was found between the number of PT1 expanded TCRs and patch test score, with significance reached at thresholds 8, 16 and 32 but not 4. After repeated subsampling, the strength of the expansion versus patch-test correlation and the threshold at which it became significant changed. Because every patient had alopecia, a presumed autoimmune disease, the patients' immune response might differ from that of healthy individuals. No change with DPC sensitization was found in the number of TCRs above 1 in 1000 frequency, and no evidence of global repertoire structure alterations was found. Compared with pre-sensitization or healthy control sets, expanded TCRs formed significantly more large CDR3 similarity clusters, which is consistent with antigen-driven responses.

Material: whole blood, obtained in connection with sensitization to the hapten diphenylcyclopropenone (DPC). This sequence originates from a woman aged 25 to 45 with alopecia areata. Some clones in this sample may be carry-over from other donors' samples. The receptor chain draws on TRBV20-1 and TRBJ1-2, with the D gene not confidently named. The encoded CDR3 is CSARDQTSYGYTF. The nucleotide sequence is TGCAGTGCTAGAGATCAGACCTCCTATGGCTACACCTTC.